This T cell receptor beta chain was retrieved from a study of cytomegalovirus exposure and HLA in healthy donors. The overall study: Among the approximately 370 donors who were genotyped, roughly 85% fell in the genetic ancestry cluster that is associated with self-reported Caucasian donors.

Only a few counts were recorded for this clone. Its specificity is unknown. Broader study findings: A missense DCLRE1C variant was associated with V- and J-gene trimming of TCR beta chains in a later analysis, and an independent cohort replicated the association. Per published reports, the classifier diagnosed cytomegalovirus status with high specificity and sensitivity. In a later analysis, DRB1 alleles had the most associated TCRs; HLA-C alleles the fewest.

The CDR3 consists of 14 residues. Germline V gives CDR1 LGHNA, CDR2 YSLEER. V lost 4 bases, J lost 3 bases, and 10 bases lay in between. In the PCR, 60 Vbeta and 13 Jbeta primers were used. Only in-frame clones appear in the TCRdb table, and some are missing; sequencing was by immunoSEQ multiplex PCR. Altogether about 96,000 clones are present, around four fifths being singletons, with the ten largest covering less than 9.5%. The TCR sequence derives from a man in his fifties in good health and CMV-seropositive. V is TRBV4-3 and J is TRBJ1-5; TRBD1 might be the D (5 bases). Material: PBMCs. CDR3 protein: CASSPWTNNQPQHF. CDR3 nucleotides: TGCGCCAGCAGCCCTTGGACAAACAATCAGCCCCAGCATTTT.